Listed below are T cell receptor beta chains from one sample, sequenced in a study of long-term antiretroviral therapy in people with HIV. The data were produced by immunoSEQ multiplex PCR, yet TCRdb's version contains in-frame clones alone and is incomplete. The profile shows tens of thousands of clones, around 90% of them singletons. Sequenced material: unsorted PBMCs, taken 1.8 years after starting antiretroviral therapy. These receptor sequences come from a woman under 30 with HIV. Each CDR3 is given with its conserved first and last residue. The D gene is left open where the match is weak. Clone size appears in some rows only: once, few, many, or a class for an expanded clone.

NA	TRBV7-8	TRBJ1-4	NA	TGTGCCAGCAGCTTCCCGGTCGGGGACAATAATGAAAAACTGTTTTTT	CASSFPVGDNNEKLFF
NA	TRBV19	TRBJ1-3	NA	TGTGCCAGTATCCACCGGGACGGCGGACCTGGAAACACCATATATTTT	CASIHRDGGPGNTIYF
NA	TRBV7-8	TRBJ2-1	TRBD1	TGTGCCAGCAGCTCAGTTCCGGGACAGGGCCGTTCTGACAATGAGCAGTTCTTC	CASSSVPGQGRSDNEQFF
NA	TRBV28	TRBJ2-1	NA	TGTGCCAGCATGGGTAGCGGTAGGGGAAATGAGCAGTTCTTC	CASMGSGRGNEQFF
NA	TRBV5-8	TRBJ2-7	TRBD2	TGTGCCAGCAGATGGACTAGCGGGAGGCCACATCTAGCCTACGAGCAGTACTTC	CASRWTSGRPHLAYEQYF
NA	TRBV5-6	TRBJ2-7	NA	TGTGCCAGCAGCTTGGTCGACAGCTACTACGAGCAGTACTTC	CASSLVDSYYEQYF
NA	TRBV5-6	TRBJ1-5	NA	TGTGCCAGCAGCTTCAAGAATCAGCCCCAGCATTTT	CASSFKNQPQHF
NA	TRBV10-3	TRBJ2-1	NA	TGTGCCATCGGGCTTGGGGGAGTGAATGAGCAGTTCTTC	CAIGLGGVNEQFF
NA	TRBV5-5	TRBJ2-2	NA	TGTGCCAGCAGCTTGGTCGGGAACACCGGGGAGCTGTTTTTT	CASSLVGNTGELFF
NA	TRBV7-9	TRBJ1-6	TRBD1	TGTGCCAGCAGCTTAGTCAGGGGGTCTAATTCACCCCTCCACTTT	CASSLVRGSNSPLHF
NA	TRBV7-2	TRBJ2-2	TRBD2	TGTGCCAGCAGCTTAGTAGGGCTAGCGGGCGGCACCGGGGAGCTGTTTTTT	CASSLVGLAGGTGELFF
once	TRBV20-1	TRBJ2-7	NA	TGCAGTGTGGGCAGGGAGGACGAGCAGTACTTC	CSVGREDEQYF
NA	TRBV6-6	TRBJ1-2	NA	TGTGCCAGCAGTAAGGACGGAAACTATGGCTACACCTTC	CASSKDGNYGYTF
NA	TRBV5-1	TRBJ2-2	NA	TGCGCCAGCAGCTTTGGAACAGGGAAAATTCCCGGGGAGCTGTTTTTT	CASSFGTGKIPGELFF